This T cell receptor (beta chain) was captured in a study of shared clonotypes between healthy human individuals (dated by TCRdb to 2018 to 2020). In terms of the full investigation: The cohort comprised two women and a few men aged 18 to 49 years. For each donor, three plates each were used for CD4 naive and CD4 memory, two plates were used for CD8 naive, and one plate was used for CD8 memory. Blood TCR repertoires of about five healthy adults were deeply sequenced to estimate repertoire size and the extent of clonotype sharing between individuals. Different laboratories and diverse techniques were used to prepare libraries and sequence TCR repertoires, to increase sequencing depth and limit assay-specific biases. Per donor, leukapheresis produced somewhere between about 0.94 and 9.5 billion PBMCs.

This clone has only one observation. Its antigen specificity is not known. Nothing much larger sits one base from this clone, and base qualities are not available. Using the deep immunoSEQ assay, multiplex PCR amplified TCR CDR3 regions from genomic DNA. Extracted genomic DNA from each cell subset was distributed evenly across all wells of several immunoSEQ 96-well plates, and each plate was treated as a replicate. Each replicate PCR for sorted subsets received 150 to 250 ng genomic DNA, equal to 30,000 or so T cell genomes. Purified libraries were quantified with a Qubit 3.0 fluorometer, sized on a Bioanalyzer 2100, and re-quantified with the KAPA Library Quantification kit. Every immunoSEQ 96-well plate was sequenced on a dedicated single-read 150-cycle Illumina NextSeq 550 flow cell. As for the original processing: Because the immunoSEQ output included only junctional sequences and no quality scores, the filtering could not be the same as the filtering used for full-length reads. Sequences were annotated with PyIR, a Python wrapper for IgBLAST v1.9, using IMGT germline references to assign V/J genes and CDR3. Any read was removed if the V/J assignment was weak (E-value above 1e-6), the CDR3 was missing, or the read contained stop codons, out-of-frame junctions, or ambiguous translated residues. V3J clonotypes were defined as sequences sharing an identical inferred V gene, J gene, and CDR3 amino acid sequence. To compute the percentage overlap between repertoires, the number of shared unique clonotypes was divided by the size of the smaller repertoire. Three approaches were used to assess repertoire richness: RTK rarefaction, the Chao1 estimator, and Recon v2.1 estimates of unobserved clonotypes. Generation probabilities for all TCRbeta clonotypes obtained by the gDNA method from a few donors were computed using OLGA. The immuneACCESS repertoire file appears here via TCRdb, limited to in-frame rearrangements. These files lack a portion of the clones; in checked studies, under half of the deficit traces to unresolved V genes, and the cause of the others is not known. The V and J calls and the clone size are those of that table, but D and trimming were determined from the DNA. The sample contains roughly 2.6 million clones, 85% to 95% of them found a single time. Roughly 0.15% of the sample is taken by the ten largest.

Healthy HIV-negative adults with no recently reported acute infections or vaccinations were included as donors. All donors were Caucasian adults living in Nashville, Tennessee, USA. Magnetic negative selection was used to enrich CD4+ T cells, after which naive cells were positively selected on CD45RA and the negative fraction became the memory subset. After blood collection by leukapheresis, PBMCs were isolated using Ficoll-Histopaque density gradient centrifugation and then cryopreserved in the vapor phase of liquid nitrogen. Purity and quantity of every magnetically sorted T cell population were checked by analytical flow cytometry. From each sorted fraction, genomic DNA was isolated and quantified by UV absorbance on a Nanodrop 2000c. V ends up 2 bases short and J 6 bases short, with an unmatched junction base count of 12. The germline V gene gives CDR1 as SGHRS and CDR2 as YFSETQ. From the cysteine up to the phenylalanine, the CDR3 has a length of 16 residues. Left in the record is the CDR3 DNA by itself, 48 bases read in frame from the first base.

The paper as a whole reports these results and caveats: Because the study included a small number of donors, the genetic and exposure-history diversity represented was limited. Compared with non-shared clonotypes, the clonotypes found in all four sorted-subset donors had higher generation probabilities. When several donors were compared, the shared fraction of clonotypes was 5% to 6.5% for naive CD4, approximately 3.3% for naive CD8, roughly 2.3% for memory CD4, and roughly 0.43% for memory CD8. Sampling was restricted to blood, and TCR repertoires in tissue are likely to differ from TCR repertoires in blood. Pairwise subsampling led to the expectation that sequencing depth would affect the degree of clonotype sharing among donors. Naive subsets generally had larger estimated clonotype richness than memory subsets. Even with the large sequencing depth, rarefaction of the sorted-subset datasets indicated that sequencing was incomplete.

This receptor was obtained from a man aged 18 to 30 in good health. The chain was built from TRBV5-1 and TRBJ2-5; TRBD2 aligns with 8 central bases. Sample: naive CD4+ T cells sorted from blood. This sample's cell subset or site label indicates: CD45RA+ positively selected. The CDR3 region: CASSFLLAAQGKTQYF. The DNA sequence reads TGCGCCAGCAGCTTCTTACTAGCGGCCCAAGGAAAGACCCAGTACTTC.